Shown below are 18 T cell receptor beta chains from a single sample sequenced in a study of beta chain features in type 1 diabetes listed by TCRdb under 2018. No antigen has been assigned to these receptors. Receptor libraries were prepared by the immunoSEQ multiplex PCR assay. The High Capacity cDNA Reverse Transcription Kit was used to reverse transcribe all of the isolated RNA, meaning that expressed TCRB transcripts were what got sequenced. TCRdb's version of the immuneACCESS table is confined to in-frame rearrangements and falls short of the full clone set. An unresolved V gene accounts for under half of the shortfall where checked; the remainder is of unknown origin. A total of around 180,000 clones appear in this sample, approximately 8.1% of them only once. Around 0.5% of the sample is held by the ten biggest clonotypes. Here is what the overall study found, with its caveats: A moderate but significant shortening of TCRB CDR3 length was observed in type 1 diabetes patients in all four CD4+ subsets.

The specimen was central memory CD4+ T cells from blood. The receptors here all came from a man aged 18 to 35 with type 1 diabetes.

This clone was detected a few times. V gene TRBV7-2 combines with J gene TRBJ1-5; the match to TRBD1 covers 8 bases. The CDR3 loop spans 15 amino acids. Germline V gene lookup returns CDR1 SGHTA and CDR2 FQGNSA. J lost 1 base, V lost 5 bases, and 4 bases had no gene match. The CDR3 here is CASSPDRGSNQPQHF. CDR3 DNA sequence: TGTGCCAGCAGCCCCGACAGGGGAAGCAATCAGCCCCAGCATTTT.

This chain connects TRBV27 to TRBJ2-7; TRBD1 agrees at 9 bases. The CDR3 runs 13 residues. Germline V gives CDR1 MNHEY, CDR2 SMNVEV (reference sequence). V was pared by 5 bases and J by 6 bases, with 5 bases of the junction left unmatched. CDR3 bases: TGTGCCAGCAGTAGAGGACAGGGGACCGAGCAGTACTTC. This translates into CASSRGQGTEQYF.

The rearrangement joins TRBV15 to TRBJ2-3; 13 positions match TRBD2. Germline trimming cut 5 bases from V and 4 bases from J; bases unmatched to any gene: 6. Germline values: CDR1 LNHNV, CDR2 YYDKDF (reference sequence). The CDR3 runs 16 residues. DNA of the CDR3: TGTGCCACCAGCGCACTAGCGGGGGGGCCTTCAGATACGCAGTATTTT. It is translated as CATSALAGGPSDTQYF.

There are a few counts of this clone. V usage is TRBV6-5 and J usage is TRBJ1-1; D is possibly TRBD1 (5 bases). The CDR3 length is 13 residues. Trimming stripped 8 bases from V and 4 bases from J, with 14 bases between. Germline V gene sequence: CDR1 MNHEY, CDR2 SVGAGI. The CDR3 loop is CASCWGGSTEAFF. In DNA form, the CDR3 reads TGTGCCAGCTGCTGGGGCGGAAGCACTGAAGCTTTCTTT.

Only a few counts were recorded for this clone. CDR3 amino acids: CASSPGLEEYEQYF. The CDR3 DNA reads TGTGCCAGTTCCCCGGGACTAGAGGAATACGAGCAGTACTTC. J is TRBJ2-7 and V is TRBV19, with 8 bases identical to TRBD2. This CDR3 is 14 amino acids long. Per the germline V gene, CDR1 is LNHDA and CDR2 is SQIVND (reference sequence). V was pared by 8 bases and J by 4 bases, with 10 bases of the junction left unmatched.

This clone was observed a handful of times. The genes are TRBV7-2 and TRBJ2-7, with 7 bases identical to TRBD1. The CDR3 loop spans 14 amino acids. Germline CDR1 reads SGHTA; CDR2 reads FQGNSA. V was pared by 4 bases and J by 2 bases, with 5 bases of the junction left unmatched. Here the CDR3 reads CASSSQGVAYEQYF. CDR3 nucleotides: TGTGCCAGCAGCTCCCAGGGGGTGGCCTACGAGCAGTACTTC. The full variable domain, rest sourced from reference TRBV7-2 and TRBJ2-7, is GAGVSQSPSNKVTEKGKDVELRCDPISGHTALYWYRQSLGQGLEFLIYFQGNSAPDKSGLPSDRFSAERTGGSVSTLTIQRTQQEDSAVYLCASSSQGVAYEQYFGPGTRLTVT.

This clone was detected a few times. The J gene is TRBJ2-5, the V gene TRBV19; 7 bases match TRBD1. Germline V gene sequence: CDR1 LNHDA, CDR2 SQIVND (reference sequence). The CDR3 is 13 residues long. V trimming: 6 bases; J trimming: 7 bases; junction bases outside the gene matches: 8. The CDR3 nucleotides are TGTGCCAGTAGGGGGACAGTAGAAGGGACCCAGTACTTC. Protein product: CASRGTVEGTQYF. The full variable domain, with the rest looked up from reference TRBV19 and TRBJ2-5, is DGGITQSPKYLFRKEGQNVTLSCEQNLNHDAMYWYRQDPGQGLRLIYYSQIVNDFQKGDIAEGYSVSREKKESFPLTVTSAQKNPTAFYLCASRGTVEGTQYFGPGTRLLVL.

The gene calls are TRBV7-2 and TRBJ2-3, with 8 bases lining up with TRBD1. The V gene end was trimmed by 6 bases and the J gene end by 3 bases; junction bases not matched to a gene: 11. Germline assignment: CDR1 SGHTA and CDR2 FQGNSA. The CDR3 has 16 amino acids. As DNA, the CDR3 is TGTGCCAGCAGTTCGAGGGCAGGGGGCAAAACAGATACGCAGTATTTT. Its translation is CASSSRAGGKTDTQYF.

The chain combines TRBV21-1 with TRBJ1-5. TRBV21-1 constitutes a pseudogene. CDR3 size: 16 residues. The CDR3 protein is CASSKVGGYSNQPQHF. In DNA, the CDR3 is TGTGCCAGCAGCAAAGTAGGAGGGTACAGCAATCAGCCCCAGCATTTT.

The V gene is TRBV21-1, the J gene TRBJ1-5. TRBV21-1 is a known pseudogene. The CDR3 spans 16 residues. The CDR3 bases are TGTGCCAGCAGCAGGCGGGACGGCTACCTCAATCAGCCCCAGCATTTT. This sequence encodes CASSRRDGYLNQPQHF.

Turning to this clone: This may come from a read error, since a much larger clone is one base off. The rearrangement joins TRBV6-5 to TRBJ1-5; TRBD1 matches at 9 bases. The CDR3 extends over 14 amino acids. V was clipped by 5 bases and J by 2 bases; unmatched bases: 1. Germline values: CDR1 MNHEY, CDR2 SVGAGI. The CDR3 DNA sequence: TGTGCCAGCAGTCGGACAGGGGGCAATCAGCCCCAGCATTTT. This codes for CASSRTGGNQPQHF.

This clone was found a few times. The chain is built from TRBV12-5 and TRBJ1-6, with D possibly matching TRBD1 (5 bases). Per germline, CDR1 LGHNT and CDR2 FRNRAP. CDR3 size: 13 residues. The V gene lost 7 bases and the J gene lost 7 bases, with 11 bases spanning the gap. CDR3 nucleotide sequence: TGTGCTAGTGCCTCAGGGATGAATTCACCCCTCCACTTT. Its protein is CASASGMNSPLHF.

This clone was seen a few times. This sequence joins TRBV29-1 and TRBJ2-1; D perhaps matches TRBD1 (6 bases). CDR1 SQVTM and CDR2 ANQGSEA come from the germline V gene. CDR3 length equals 16 residues. Trimming cost V 4 bases and J 0 bases, with 16 bases left between them. The CDR3 nucleotides are TGCAGCGTTGCATCTCAAACAGGGAGCTCCTACAATGAGCAGTTCTTC. Translation: CSVASQTGSSYNEQFF.

J is TRBJ2-3 and V is TRBV18, with TRBD2 matching over 8 bases. Germline V gene sequence: CDR1 KGHSH, CDR2 LQKENI. The CDR3 covers 15 residues. The V and J ends lost 6 bases and 5 bases, in that order; junction bases with no gene match: 10. This CDR3 is CASSHGGVREDTQYF. Written as DNA, the CDR3 is TGTGCCAGCTCCCACGGGGGGGTCCGGGAAGATACGCAGTATTTT. Complete variable domain (other parts from reference TRBV18 and TRBJ2-3): NAGVMQNPRHLVRRRGQEARLRCSPMKGHSHVYWYRQLPEEGLKFMVYLQKENIIDESGMPKERFSAEFPKEGPSILRIQQVVRGDSAAYFCASSHGGVREDTQYFGPGTRLTVL.

In its sample, this clone was seen a few times. The V and J genes are TRBV5-6 and TRBJ1-5; D uncertain. The CDR3 sequence is 15 residues long. V lost 0 bases, J lost 7 bases, and 14 bases lay in between. Germline values: CDR1 SGHDT, CDR2 YYEEEE. The CDR3 bases are TGTGCCAGCAGCTTGGACGGAGTCGGGGTCCAGCCCCAGCATTTT. It is translated as CASSLDGVGVQPQHF.

This clone was detected many times. The chain carries TRBV11-2 and TRBJ2-2; 7 positions agree with TRBD1. CDR3 length: 13 residues. The germline gives CDR1 SGHAT, CDR2 FQNNGV. V was clipped by 4 bases and J by 5 bases; unmatched bases: 1. The CDR3 region is CASSWTGTGELFF. The DNA of the CDR3 is TGTGCCAGCAGCTGGACAGGTACCGGGGAGCTGTTTTTT.

This clone was observed a handful of times. This chain connects TRBV4-3 to TRBJ1-1; no definite D call. The CDR3 contains 15 residues. The germline gives CDR1 LGHNA, CDR2 YSLEER. V was pared by 4 bases and J by 0 bases, with 12 bases between. This chain's CDR3 is CASSPTPNLNTEAFF. The CDR3, as DNA: TGCGCCAGCAGCCCCACACCCAATCTGAACACTGAAGCTTTCTTT.

The table lists this clone with a few counts. V and J are TRBV4-2 and TRBJ2-6; no firm D call. CDR3 length: 16 residues. Germline values: CDR1 LGHNA, CDR2 YNFKEQ. V lost 0 bases, J lost 0 bases, and 6 bases lay in between. Here the CDR3 reads CASSQESGSGANVLTF. The CDR3 bases are TGTGCCAGCAGCCAAGAGAGTGGCTCTGGGGCCAACGTCCTGACTTTC.